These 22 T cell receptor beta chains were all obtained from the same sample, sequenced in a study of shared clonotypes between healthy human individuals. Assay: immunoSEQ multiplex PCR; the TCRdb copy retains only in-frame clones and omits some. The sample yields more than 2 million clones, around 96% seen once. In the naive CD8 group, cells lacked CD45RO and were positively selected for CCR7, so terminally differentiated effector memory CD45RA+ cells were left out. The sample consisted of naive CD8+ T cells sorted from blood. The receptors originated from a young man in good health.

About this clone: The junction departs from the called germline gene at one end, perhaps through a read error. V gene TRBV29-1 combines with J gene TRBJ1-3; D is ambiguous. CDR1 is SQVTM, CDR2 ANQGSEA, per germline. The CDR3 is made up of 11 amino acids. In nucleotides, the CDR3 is TGCAGCATGAACTCTGGAAACACCATACATTTT. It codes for CSMNSGNTIHF.

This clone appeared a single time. Written as DNA, the CDR3 is TGTGCCAGCGCTGCGGAGGGTTGGGCACCCCTCCACTTT. Protein sequence: CASAAEGWAPLHF. The chain has TRBV6-5 and TRBJ1-6; no firm D call. Trimming took 8 bases from V and 11 from J, leaving 16 bases between them. Germline CDR1 is MNHEY and CDR2 is SVGAGI. The CDR3 loop spans 13 amino acids.

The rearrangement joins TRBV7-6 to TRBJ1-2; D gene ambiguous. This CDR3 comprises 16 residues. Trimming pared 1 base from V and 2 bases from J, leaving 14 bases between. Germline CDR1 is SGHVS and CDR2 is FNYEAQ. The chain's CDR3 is CASSLDTGRHNYGYTF. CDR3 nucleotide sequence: TGTGCCAGCAGCTTAGATACTGGCAGACACAACTATGGCTACACCTTC.

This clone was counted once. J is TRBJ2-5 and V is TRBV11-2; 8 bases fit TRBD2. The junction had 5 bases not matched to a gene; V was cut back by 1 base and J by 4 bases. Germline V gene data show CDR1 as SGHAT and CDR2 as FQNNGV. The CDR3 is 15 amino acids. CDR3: CASSLVASGRETQYF. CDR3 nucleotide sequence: TGTGCCAGCAGCTTAGTGGCTAGCGGGCGAGAGACCCAGTACTTC.

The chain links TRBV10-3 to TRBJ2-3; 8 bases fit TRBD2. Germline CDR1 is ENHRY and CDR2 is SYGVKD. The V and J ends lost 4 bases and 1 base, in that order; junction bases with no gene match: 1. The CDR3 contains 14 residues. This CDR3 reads CAISGRGGTDTQYF. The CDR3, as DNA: TGTGCCATCAGTGGGCGGGGGGGCACAGATACGCAGTATTTT.

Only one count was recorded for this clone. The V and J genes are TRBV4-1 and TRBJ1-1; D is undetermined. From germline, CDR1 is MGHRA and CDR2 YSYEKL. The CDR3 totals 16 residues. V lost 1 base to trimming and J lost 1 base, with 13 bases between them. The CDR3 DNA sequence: TGCGCCAGCAGCCAAGTTTTAGATAGCGAGAACACTGAAGCTTTCTTT. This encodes CASSQVLDSENTEAFF.

The CDR3 loop reads CASSLLPVSYEQYF. In DNA form, the CDR3 reads TGTGCCAGCAGCTTGCTTCCGGTTTCCTACGAGCAGTACTTC. The rearrangement links TRBV5-6 to TRBJ2-7; D unclear. The CDR3 has 14 residues. The germline V gene encodes CDR1 SGHDT and CDR2 YYEEEE. V lost 1 base, J lost 1 base, and 9 bases lay in between.

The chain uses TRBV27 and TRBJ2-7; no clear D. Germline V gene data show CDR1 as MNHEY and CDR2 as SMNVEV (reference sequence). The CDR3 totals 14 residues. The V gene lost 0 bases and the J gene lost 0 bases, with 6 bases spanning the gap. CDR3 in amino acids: CASSLSHSSYEQYF. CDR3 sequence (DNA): TGTGCCAGCAGTTTATCACACAGCTCCTACGAGCAGTACTTC.

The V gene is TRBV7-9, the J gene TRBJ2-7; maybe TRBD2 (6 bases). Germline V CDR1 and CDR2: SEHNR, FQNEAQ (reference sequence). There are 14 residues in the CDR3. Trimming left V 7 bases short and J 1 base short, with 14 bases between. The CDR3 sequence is CASTAGPGSYEQYF. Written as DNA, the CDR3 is TGTGCCAGCACCGCGGGACCAGGGTCCTACGAGCAGTACTTC. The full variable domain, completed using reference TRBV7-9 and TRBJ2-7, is DTGVSQNPRHKITKRGQNVTFRCDPISEHNRLYWYRQTLGQGPEFLTYFQNEAQLEKSRLLSDRFSAERPKGSFSTLEIQRTEQGDSAMYLCASTAGPGSYEQYFGPGTRLTVT.

The CDR3 DNA reads TGTGCCAGCAGTTACCGAGGGGAGGCCGGGGAGCTGTTTTTT. Amino acid sequence: CASSYRGEAGELFF. The chain has TRBV6-6 and TRBJ2-2; a possible D gene is TRBD2 (6 bases). Germline V gene lookup returns CDR1 MNHNY and CDR2 SVGAGI (reference sequence). The V end was cut by 2 bases, the J end by 6 bases, with 10 bases between. The length of the CDR3 is 14 residues.

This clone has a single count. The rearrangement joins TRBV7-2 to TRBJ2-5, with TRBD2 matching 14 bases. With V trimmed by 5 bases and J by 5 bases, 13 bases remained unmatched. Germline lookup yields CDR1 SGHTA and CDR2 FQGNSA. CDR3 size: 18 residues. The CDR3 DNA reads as TGTGCCAGCAGCAATCGACTAGCGGGGGGGCCGGCAGTGGAGACCCAGTACTTC. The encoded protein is CASSNRLAGGPAVETQYF.

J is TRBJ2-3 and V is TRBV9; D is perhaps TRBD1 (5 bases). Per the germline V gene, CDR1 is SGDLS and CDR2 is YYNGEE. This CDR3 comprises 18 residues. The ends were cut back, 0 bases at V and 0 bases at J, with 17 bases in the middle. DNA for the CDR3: TGTGCCAGCAGCGTAGGGGGCGGAAGGATAGATAGCACAGATACGCAGTATTTT. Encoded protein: CASSVGGGRIDSTDTQYF.

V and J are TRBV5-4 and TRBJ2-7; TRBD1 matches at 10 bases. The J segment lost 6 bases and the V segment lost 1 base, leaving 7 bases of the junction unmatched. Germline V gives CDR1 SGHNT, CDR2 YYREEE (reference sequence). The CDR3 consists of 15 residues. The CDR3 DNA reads TGTGCCAGCAGCTTGACCGGGACAGGGGAGGGCGAGCAGTACTTC. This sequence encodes CASSLTGTGEGEQYF. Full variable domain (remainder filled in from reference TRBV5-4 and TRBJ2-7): ETGVTQSPTHLIKTRGQQVTLRCSSQSGHNTVSWYQQALGQGPQFIFQYYREEENGRGNFPPRFSGLQFPNYSSELNVNALELDDSALYLCASSLTGTGEGEQYFGPGTRLTVT.

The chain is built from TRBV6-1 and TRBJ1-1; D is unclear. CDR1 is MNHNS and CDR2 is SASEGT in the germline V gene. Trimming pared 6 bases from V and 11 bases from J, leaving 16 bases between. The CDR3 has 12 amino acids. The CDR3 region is CASRMAEGMAFF. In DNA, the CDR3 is TGTGCCAGCAGGATGGCGGAGGGTATGGCTTTCTTT.

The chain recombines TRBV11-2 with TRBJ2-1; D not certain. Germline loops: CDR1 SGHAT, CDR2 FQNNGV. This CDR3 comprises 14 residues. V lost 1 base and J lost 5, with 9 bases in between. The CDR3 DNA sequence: TGTGCCAGCAGCTTAGTTCCAGAAAACAATGAGCAGTTCTTC. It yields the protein CASSLVPENNEQFF.

The CDR3 DNA sequence: TGTGCCAGCAGCTCCGAGAGGGGGATCTTCTACGAGCAGTACTTC. It codes for CASSSERGIFYEQYF. This chain joins TRBV5-4 and TRBJ2-7; D perhaps matches TRBD1 (6 bases). Trimming took 3 bases from V and 3 from J, leaving 16 bases between them. Germline V lookup: CDR1 SGHNT, CDR2 YYREEE (reference sequence). CDR3 length: 15 amino acids.

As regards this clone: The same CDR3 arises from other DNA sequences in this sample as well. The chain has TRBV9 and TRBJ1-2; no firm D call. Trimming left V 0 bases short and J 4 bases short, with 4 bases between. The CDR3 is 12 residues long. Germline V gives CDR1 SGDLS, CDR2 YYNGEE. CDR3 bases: TGTGCCAGCAGCGTAGTCGGCTATGGCTACACCTTC. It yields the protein CASSVVGYGYTF.

The DNA for the CDR3 is TGTGCCAGCAGTGCTATAACTAGCGGGGACTCAGAGACCCAGTACTTC. It specifies CASSAITSGDSETQYF. This rearrangement joins TRBV6-1 to TRBJ2-5; 10 positions agree with TRBD2. This CDR3 has 16 residues. The trim removed 4 bases at V and 4 bases at J, leaving 9 bases unmatched. In germline, CDR1 is MNHNS, CDR2 SASEGT.

CDR3 sequence: CASTSSGANVLTF. CDR3 DNA: TGTGCCAGCACCAGCTCTGGGGCCAACGTCCTGACTTTC. This chain uses TRBV9 with TRBJ2-6; unclear D gene. Trimming shortened V by 6 bases and J by 0 bases, and 4 bases separated the two germline ends. The CDR3 contains 13 residues. Germline V gene data show CDR1 as SGDLS and CDR2 as YYNGEE.

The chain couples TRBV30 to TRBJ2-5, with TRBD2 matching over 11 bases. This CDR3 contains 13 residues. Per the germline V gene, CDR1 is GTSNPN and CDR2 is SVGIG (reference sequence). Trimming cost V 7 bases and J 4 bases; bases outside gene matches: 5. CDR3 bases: TGTGCCTTTAGCGGGGGGGCCGGAGAGACCCAGTACTTC. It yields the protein CAFSGGAGETQYF.

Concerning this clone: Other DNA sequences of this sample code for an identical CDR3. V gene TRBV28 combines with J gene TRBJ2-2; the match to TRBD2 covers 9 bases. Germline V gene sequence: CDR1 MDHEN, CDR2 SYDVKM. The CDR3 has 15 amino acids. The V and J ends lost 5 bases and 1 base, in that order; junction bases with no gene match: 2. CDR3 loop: CASSPLAGNTGELFF. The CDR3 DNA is TGTGCCAGCAGTCCACTAGCGGGGAACACCGGGGAGCTGTTTTTT.

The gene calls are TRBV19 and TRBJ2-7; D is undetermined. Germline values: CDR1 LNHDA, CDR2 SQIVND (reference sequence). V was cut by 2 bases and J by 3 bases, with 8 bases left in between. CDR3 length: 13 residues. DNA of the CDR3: TGTGCCAGTAGTATAAGGCCTCTCTACGAGCAGTACTTC. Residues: CASSIRPLYEQYF.